This paragraph reports one TCR beta chain. The germline CDR1 and CDR2 sequences are SGHVS and FNYEAQ. Trimming shortened V by 3 bases and J by 4 bases, and 15 bases separated the two germline ends. The CDR3 is 15 residues long. The sample belongs to a study of T cells in Graves' hyperthyroidism and ophthalmopathy. Uncontrolled infection, other autoimmune disease, pregnancy or lactation disqualified patients from enrolment. RNA transcripts served as the template for amplifying TCR beta CDR3 regions. RT-PCR in the first round (using the HTBI primer set) targeted the TCR CDR3. MiXCR was run by TCRdb on the multiplex PCR reads, yielding one entry per CDR3 protein. The sample shows fewer than 550,000 distinct CDR3 sequences, around 24% of them seen only once.

Material for sequencing was blood. The chain employs TRBV7-6 and TRBJ1-1; D possibly corresponds to TRBD1 (6 bases). The sequence was collected from a woman under 40 with Graves' ophthalmopathy. As DNA, the CDR3 is TGTGCCAGCAGCTTTATACAGGGAGGATTCACTGAAGCTTTCTTT. Amino acid sequence: CASSFIQGGFTEAFF.